This is a list of T cell receptor beta chains from one sample in a study of blood T cells in healthy people across ages. TCRdb re-called the 5' RACE reads through MiXCR, storing one row per CDR3 protein. The sample holds 1.5 million to 2 million distinct CDR3 sequences, over 25% seen once. Material: blood. All receptors come from a woman younger than 45 in good health. Both conserved end residues are part of each CDR3. D genes are given only for firm matches. The listing skips clone size in some rows; elsewhere it reads once, few, many or a size class.

d_gene | abundance | j_gene | v_gene | CDR3nt | CDR3aa
TRBD1 | . | TRBJ2-7 | TRBV7-7 | TGTTCCAGCAGCAACAAGGACAGGGATGAGCCGCCCTTC | CSSSNKDRDEPPF
. | few | TRBJ1-4 | TRBV4-1 | TGCGCCAGCAGCCACTTAGAAGCAACTAATGAAAAACTGTTTTTT | CASSHLEATNEKLFF
. | . | TRBJ2-2 | TRBV20-1 | TGCAGTGCTAGTCACGGGCCCTACACCGGGGAGCTGTTTTTT | CSASHGPYTGELFF
. | few | TRBJ2-6 | TRBV29-1 | TGCAGCCCCCCGTGGCGCTCTGGGGCCAACGTCCTGACTTTC | CSPPWRSGANVLTF
. | . | TRBJ1-6 | TRBV6-1 | TGTGCCGGCAGTGAAGAGGTAGGGGAAGGGTCTCCCCTCCACTTT | CAGSEEVGEGSPLHF
. | . | TRBJ2-3 | TRBV6-6 | TGTGCCAGCAGTCACCGAGGTGGGACGACGGATGGTACGCAGTATTTT | CASSHRGGTTDGTQYF
. | . | TRBJ2-7 | TRBV27 | TGTGCCAGCAGTTTAGGGTGGACAGCGGGGACCTACGAGCAGTACTTC | CASSLGWTAGTYEQYF
. | . | TRBJ2-1 | TRBV4-1 | TGCGCCAGCAGCCAAACGCGGTTCGAGAACAATGAGCAGTTCTTC | CASSQTRFENNEQFF
TRBD1 | many | TRBJ2-5 | TRBV6-6 | TGTGCCAGCAGTTTCGGACAGGTTGAGACCCAGTACTTC | CASSFGQVETQYF
. | . | TRBJ2-1 | TRBV29-1 | TGCAGCGTCCCCAGCGCCGGCAATGAGCAGTTCTTC | CSVPSAGNEQFF
TRBD1 | few | TRBJ2-1 | TRBV25-1 | TGTGCCAGCAGTGGTGAGACAGGGACGACCTACAATGAGCAGTTCTTC | CASSGETGTTYNEQFF
. | few | TRBJ1-2 | TRBV27 | TGTGCCAGCAGTTTACGCCCGGGTGACTATGACTACACCTTC | CASSLRPGDYDYTF
. | few | TRBJ2-1 | TRBV2 | TGTGCCAGCAGTGGCCAGGGACTGAACTACAATGAGCAGTTCTTC | CASSGQGLNYNEQFF
. | . | TRBJ2-3 | TRBV7-2 | TGTGCCAGCAGCGTAGCCCAGCTAGCGAGAGCAGATACGCAGTATTTT | CASSVAQLARADTQYF
TRBD1 | few | TRBJ1-4 | TRBV20-1 | TGCAGTGCTAGAGGCAAACAGGGGGCCCCGAGGAAACTGTTTTTT | CSARGKQGAPRKLFF
. | few | TRBJ2-3 | TRBV7-9 | TGTGCCGCCTCAGGGCTGATATTGTCAGATACGCAGTATTTT | CAASGLILSDTQYF
TRBD2 | . | TRBJ2-1 | TRBV18 | TGTGCCAGCTCACAAGGGACTAGCGGGATGGGTGAGCAGTTCTTC | CASSQGTSGMGEQFF
TRBD2 | . | TRBJ2-3 | TRBV20-1 | TGCAGTGCTAGTTTTCCTAGCGGGAGCGACTGGACGCAGTATTTT | CSASFPSGSDWTQYF
. | . | TRBJ2-7 | TRBV5-1 | TGCGCCAGCAGCTGGGCCCAGGACAGCTACGAGCAGTACTTC | CASSWAQDSYEQYF
. | . | TRBJ2-7 | TRBV5-1 | TGCGCCAGCAGCTTGTACGGTCCCGAGCAGTACTTC | CASSLYGPEQYF
. | . | TRBJ1-5 | TRBV15 | TGTGCCACCAGCAGACAATATAGCAATCAGCCCCAGCATTTT | CATSRQYSNQPQHF
. | few | TRBJ2-7 | TRBV10-2 | TGCGCCAGCGTAGGACAGCGATACTCCTACGAGCAGTACTTC | CASVGQRYSYEQYF
. | many | TRBJ2-7 | TRBV6-2/TRBV6-3 | TGTGCCAGCGGAGAATACGAGCAGTACTTC | CASGEYEQYF
. | few | TRBJ2-1 | TRBV5-1 | TGCGCCAGCAGCTTGGCCGCGGGAGAGGGGGATGAGCAGTTCTTC | CASSLAAGEGDEQFF
TRBD1 | few | TRBJ2-2 | TRBV12-3/TRBV12-4 | TGTGCCACTTCAGGGGGCACCGGGGAGCTGTTTTTT | CATSGGTGELFF
. | few | TRBJ2-1 | TRBV7-2 | TGTGCCAGCAGCTTAACGGCACCCTCCGATGAGCAGTTCTTC | CASSLTAPSDEQFF